Here is one TCR beta chain with its context. The record originates from a study of graft-versus-host responses after intestinal transplantation. Sequenced by immunoSEQ multiplex PCR; TCRdb stores in-frame clones only, minus some. Of some 11,000 clones in the sample, about 94% were seen once. The germline gives CDR1 SNHLY, CDR2 FYNNEI. V was pared by 11 bases and J by 0 bases, with 13 bases of the junction left unmatched. This CDR3 spans 15 amino acids. The chain recombines TRBV2 with TRBJ2-7; 7 bases fit TRBD2. This receptor was identified in a human patient who received an intestinal transplant, so some T cells may come from the graft donor. Source: PBMCs, taken approximately 110 days after intestinal transplant. This CDR3 reads CAHKRDKKSSYEQYF. CDR3 sequence (DNA): TGTGCCCACAAGCGGGATAAGAAAAGCTCCTACGAGCAGTACTTC.